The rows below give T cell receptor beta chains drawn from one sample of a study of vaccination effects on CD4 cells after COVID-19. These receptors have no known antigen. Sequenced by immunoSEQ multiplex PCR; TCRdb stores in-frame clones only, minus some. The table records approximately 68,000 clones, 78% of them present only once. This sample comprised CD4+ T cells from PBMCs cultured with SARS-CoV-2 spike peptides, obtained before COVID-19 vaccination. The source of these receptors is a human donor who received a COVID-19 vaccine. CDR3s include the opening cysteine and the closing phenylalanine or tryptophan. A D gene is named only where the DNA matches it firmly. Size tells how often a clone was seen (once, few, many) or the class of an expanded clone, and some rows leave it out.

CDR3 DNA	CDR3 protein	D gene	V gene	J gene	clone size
TGTGCCATCAGTGCATTGGCAGGGGCCCAAGAGACCCAGTACTTC	CAISALAGAQETQYF	NA	TRBV10-3	TRBJ2-5	NA
TGTGCCAGCAGCGGCGGACAGGTCGGCAATGAGCAGTTCTTC	CASSGGQVGNEQFF	TRBD1	TRBV7-3	TRBJ2-1	NA
TGTGCCACCAGCAGAGATAAGACAGATAGATATAGCAATCAGCCCCAGCATTTT	CATSRDKTDRYSNQPQHF	NA	TRBV15	TRBJ1-5	once
TGTGCCAGCCCCCAGGACTTCTTGGCGGGGACAGATACGCAGTATTTT	CASPQDFLAGTDTQYF	NA	TRBV5-8	TRBJ2-3	NA
TGTGCCAGCAGGGAGGGTACGGGTGAAGCTTTCTTT	CASREGTGEAFF	NA	TRBV2	TRBJ1-1	few
TGTGCCAGCAAATCCAGGATCAGGACCCAGTACTTC	CASKSRIRTQYF	NA	TRBV28	TRBJ2-5	NA
TGTGCCTGGAGTTTCGGGCAGGTTAGCAATCAGCCCCAGCATTTT	CAWSFGQVSNQPQHF	NA	TRBV30	TRBJ1-5	NA
TGCGCCAGCAGCTCCGGGGGTTACTCAGATACGCAGTATTTT	CASSSGGYSDTQYF	NA	TRBV5-1	TRBJ2-3	NA
TGTGCCATCAGTGAAAGCGGGGGGTCCCGTAATGAGCAGTTCTTC	CAISESGGSRNEQFF	TRBD2	TRBV10-3	TRBJ2-1	NA
TGCAGTGCTAGTTTAAGATACAATGAGCAGTTCTTC	CSASLRYNEQFF	NA	TRBV20-1	TRBJ2-1	NA
TGCGCCAGCAGCTCCGGGACAGACAGCACAGATACGCAGTATTTT	CASSSGTDSTDTQYF	TRBD1	TRBV5-1	TRBJ2-3	NA
TGCGCCAGCAGCCAACCGGGACTTCAGCCCCAGCATTTT	CASSQPGLQPQHF	NA	TRBV4-1	TRBJ1-5	few
TGTGCCAGCAGCCGACAGGCAGCAACTAATGAAAAACTGTTTTTT	CASSRQAATNEKLFF	NA	TRBV7-9	TRBJ1-4	NA
TGCGCCAGCAGCACATTTGGGGGCAGAGAGACCCAGTACTTC	CASSTFGGRETQYF	NA	TRBV5-1	TRBJ2-5	NA
TGCGCCAGCAGCTTCCGACTAGCGGGGGGGAGCACAGATACGCAGTATTTT	CASSFRLAGGSTDTQYF	TRBD2	TRBV5-1	TRBJ2-3	NA
TGTGCCAGCAGTCCGGACAGGGGGGATCAGCCCCAGCATTTT	CASSPDRGDQPQHF	TRBD1	TRBV6-5	TRBJ1-5	NA
TGCGCCAGCAGCCGGGACAGCAATCAGCCCCAGCATTTT	CASSRDSNQPQHF	NA	TRBV5-1	TRBJ1-5	few
TGCGCCAGCAAAGACGGGGGGGCATATCCCGACAATGAGCAGTTCTTC	CASKDGGAYPDNEQFF	TRBD2	TRBV5-1	TRBJ2-1	NA
TGTGCTAGTGGTTTGGCTTCCGGCCAGGGGGTCTACAATGAGCAGTTCTTC	CASGLASGQGVYNEQFF	TRBD1	TRBV12-5	TRBJ2-1	NA
TGCGCCAGCAGCCAAGAAGAGGCCATTCCGTCTGGAAACACCATATATTTT	CASSQEEAIPSGNTIYF	NA	TRBV4-1	TRBJ1-3	NA
TGCGCCAGCGGGCAGGGTAATTTGGAAGAGACCCAGTACTTC	CASGQGNLEETQYF	NA	TRBV5-1	TRBJ2-5	NA
TGCAGTGCTAGAGATGATCTTGAGCAGTTCTTC	CSARDDLEQFF	NA	TRBV20-1	TRBJ2-1	NA
TGTGCCACCAGCAGGGGTGGTGGCCCAACTAATGAAAAACTGTTTTTT	CATSRGGGPTNEKLFF	NA	TRBV15	TRBJ1-4	NA
TGTGCCAGTAGTATCCCCGGGGAGCTGTTTTTT	CASSIPGELFF	NA	TRBV28	TRBJ2-2	few
TGCAGCGTTGTCCCCCAGGAGGGCACTGAAGCTTTCTTT	CSVVPQEGTEAFF	NA	TRBV29-1	TRBJ1-1	NA
TGCGCCAGCAGCCAAGTCCTGATTTTTGGTACCGGGGAGCTGTTTTTT	CASSQVLIFGTGELFF	NA	TRBV4-1	TRBJ2-2	NA
TGTGCCAGCAGCCGGACAGGGGGCGGCTATGGCTACACCTTC	CASSRTGGGYGYTF	TRBD1	TRBV7-2	TRBJ1-2	NA
TGTGCCAGCAGCCCCCTAGAGACCCAGTACTTC	CASSPLETQYF	NA	TRBV2	TRBJ2-5	NA
TGTGCCAGCTCACCACCGGGTAGGTGGGGAACAGGAAACACCATATATTTT	CASSPPGRWGTGNTIYF	NA	TRBV18	TRBJ1-3	NA
TGTGCCAGCAGCTTGGCCGAGGGTGCAGGGGGACTTAGCAATCAGCCCCAGCATTTT	CASSLAEGAGGLSNQPQHF	TRBD1	TRBV5-8	TRBJ1-5	NA
TGTGCCAGCAGCTTATTTGGACTAGCGGGGAGGGGTGAGACCCAGTACTTC	CASSLFGLAGRGETQYF	TRBD2	TRBV7-2	TRBJ2-5	once
TGTGCCTGGAGATCGGGGACCCAGAGTTCTCCCCTCCACTTT	CAWRSGTQSSPLHF	NA	TRBV30	TRBJ1-6	NA
TGTGCCAGCAGCGCGTCTGCCGGCTGGGCCAACGTCCTGACTTTC	CASSASAGWANVLTF	NA	TRBV7-2	TRBJ2-6	NA
TGTGCCAGCATTACCCCTAGCGGGGCCCAAGAGACCCAGTACTTC	CASITPSGAQETQYF	TRBD2	TRBV6-5	TRBJ2-5	NA
TGTGCCAGCACCCCAGCGGGGGGGCGGGAGACCCAGTACTTC	CASTPAGGRETQYF	TRBD2	TRBV2	TRBJ2-5	NA
TGCGCCAGCAGCCACCCCCCTTCGGAGCTGTTTTTT	CASSHPPSELFF	NA	TRBV5-1	TRBJ2-2	once
TGTGCCAGCTCGGGCCGACTGGCAACTAATGAAAAACTGTTTTTT	CASSGRLATNEKLFF	NA	TRBV18	TRBJ1-4	NA
TGTGCCAGCAGTTCTGGGTATAGCAATCAGCCCCAGCATTTT	CASSSGYSNQPQHF	NA	TRBV6-5	TRBJ1-5	NA
TGTGCCAGCAGTGCATCTCGGGATCAGGCCCAGCATTTT	CASSASRDQAQHF	NA	TRBV2	TRBJ1-5	NA
TGTGCCAGCAGTGAACGGGAGACCCAGTACTTC	CASSERETQYF	NA	TRBV2	TRBJ2-5	NA
TGTGCCAGCAGCATGGGACTTAATGAAAAACTGTTTTTT	CASSMGLNEKLFF	NA	TRBV7-2	TRBJ1-4	NA
TGTGCCACCAGTGACCAGCCCGGGACTAGTGACGCCGGGGAGCTGTTTTTT	CATSDQPGTSDAGELFF	TRBD2	TRBV24-1	TRBJ2-2	NA
TGTGCCAGCAGCGGCGAGCGGGGGGTGTCCACAGATACGCAGTATTTT	CASSGERGVSTDTQYF	TRBD2	TRBV4-2	TRBJ2-3	NA
TGCGCCAGCAGCCAAGAGGTGGGACAGGGGATTCTCGACTATGGCTACACCTTC	CASSQEVGQGILDYGYTF	TRBD1	TRBV4-1	TRBJ1-2	few
TGTGCCAGCAGTGTTGGACAGGGAACCTACAATGAGCAGTTCTTC	CASSVGQGTYNEQFF	TRBD1	TRBV2	TRBJ2-1	NA
TGTGCCAGCAGTATAAACGAGGGTACGCAGTATTTT	CASSINEGTQYF	NA	TRBV6-5	TRBJ2-3	NA
TGTGCTAGTGGTGGGACTAGCGGGGGGGCCCCCACAGATACGCAGTATTTT	CASGGTSGGAPTDTQYF	TRBD2	TRBV12-5	TRBJ2-3	NA
TGTGCTAGTGGTCTCGGACTAGCGGGGGGGATCGGTACAGATACGCAGTATTTT	CASGLGLAGGIGTDTQYF	TRBD2	TRBV12-5	TRBJ2-3	NA
TGTGCCAGCAGTTTAGCAGATACGCAGTATTTT	CASSLADTQYF	NA	TRBV12-3/TRBV12-4	TRBJ2-3	once
TGTGCCAGCAGCTTAGGCCTGGGACAGCTCACCGGGGAGCTGTTTTTT	CASSLGLGQLTGELFF	TRBD1	TRBV7-2	TRBJ2-2	few
TGTGCCAGCAGCCCCGGTATCCGTTCTAATTCACCCCTCCACTTT	CASSPGIRSNSPLHF	NA	TRBV3-1/TRBV3-2	TRBJ1-6	few
TGTGCCAGTATCCAGGGGGGCGGCATGAACACTGAAGCTTTCTTT	CASIQGGGMNTEAFF	TRBD1	TRBV19	TRBJ1-1	NA
TGTGCCAGCAGCGTAGACGGAAAAACTGAAGCTTTCTTT	CASSVDGKTEAFF	NA	TRBV9	TRBJ1-1	few
TGTGCCAGCAGCTTCAGTGACGGCACCGGGGAGCTGTTTTTT	CASSFSDGTGELFF	NA	TRBV5-6	TRBJ2-2	NA